The 13 T cell receptor beta chains listed next were all sequenced from one sample in a study of vaccination and CD4 T cells after COVID-19. Sequence data for DNA of cultured CD4+ T cells were generated by the Oncomine TCR Beta short-read assay. From the PCR reads, TCRdb called clonotypes with MiXCR, one entry per CDR3 protein. The repertoire holds roughly 4,500 distinct CDR3 sequences, with approximately 20% as singletons. No antigens are known for them. The treatment here: roughly 10-day PBMC culture with coronavirus spike peptide pools or control peptides (ViraFEST assay). The sample was CD4+ T cells from blood, cultured in vitro. Source of these receptors: a human donor who had recovered from COVID-19.

By sample share, this clonotype is medium-sized. V and J are TRBV20-1 and TRBJ1-6, with 8 bases aligning to TRBD1. The CDR3 contains 15 residues. V was pared by 0 bases and J by 7 bases, with 5 bases of the junction left unmatched. The germline gives CDR1 DFQATT, CDR2 SNEGSKA (reference sequence). CDR3 sequence (DNA): TGCAGTGCTAGAGAAGGACAGGGCGTCAATTCACCCCTCCACTTT. It encodes CSAREGQGVNSPLHF.

V and J are TRBV19 and TRBJ1-1; 7 bases are a match to TRBD1. The CDR3 is 13 residues long. The germline V gene encodes CDR1 LNHDA and CDR2 SQIVND (reference sequence). V shed 10 bases and J 2 bases; nucleotides not matched to a gene: 7. CDR3 sequence reads: CAIRDSPNTEAFF. The CDR3 DNA follows: TGTGCCATCCGGGACAGTCCCAACACTGAAGCTTTCTTT.

CDR3 in DNA: TGTGCCAGCTCACCGACGCAGGGAGTTATCACTGAAGCTTTCTTT. Translation: CASSPTQGVITEAFF. This chain connects TRBV18 to TRBJ1-1; maybe TRBD1 (5 bases). CDR1 is KGHSH, CDR2 LQKENI, per germline. This CDR3 region has 15 residues. V was shortened by 3 bases and J by 4 bases, with 15 bases between the two germline ends.

This clonotype is large (0.1 to 1%) within its sample. One end of the junction fails to match germline, which may point to a read error. V usage is TRBV7-7 and J usage is TRBJ2-3; D unresolved. The CDR3 has 14 residues. Germline CDR1 reads SSHAT; CDR2 reads FNYEAQ (reference sequence). In nucleotides, the CDR3 is TGTGCTAGCAGCTCTAACCCAGCCCACCCTACGCAGTATTTT. Protein product: CASSSNPAHPTQYF.

The chain has TRBV25-1 and TRBJ2-1, with 9 bases that match TRBD1. This CDR3 contains 17 residues. Germline CDR1 is MGHDK and CDR2 is SYGVNS. Trimming removed 0 bases from V and 8 bases from J; junction bases left unmatched: 11. CDR3 loop: CASSEYKAGQGNDEQFF. DNA of the CDR3: TGTGCCAGCAGTGAATATAAGGCGGGACAGGGTAATGATGAGCAGTTCTTC.

This clonotype was seen more than once but under ten times. This chain joins TRBV19 and TRBJ1-2, with a possible D match to TRBD1 (6 bases). CDR1 and CDR2 from the germline V gene are LNHDA and SQIVND (reference sequence). The CDR3 is 16 amino acids. Deletions cut 2 bases from V and 3 bases from J, with 16 bases between. CDR3 in DNA: TGTGCCAGTAGTATATGGGCCGCAGGGGACGACTATGGCTACACCTTC. This translates into CASSIWAAGDDYGYTF. Supplemented by reference TRBV19 and TRBJ1-2, the full variable domain reads DGGITQSPKYLFRKEGQNVTLSCEQNLNHDAMYWYRQDPGQGLRLIYYSQIVNDFQKGDIAEGYSVSREKKESFPLTVTSAQKNPTAFYLCASSIWAAGDDYGYTFGSGTRLTVV.

This clonotype was counted only a few times. This chain uses TRBV6-1 with TRBJ2-1; 10 positions agree with TRBD2. CDR3 length: 17 amino acids. The germline V gene encodes CDR1 MNHNS and CDR2 SASEGT. Germline trimming cut 5 bases from V and 0 bases from J; bases unmatched to any gene: 7. CDR3 in amino acids: CASSKLAGHSSYNEQFF. DNA of the CDR3: TGTGCCAGCAGTAAACTAGCGGGGCACAGCTCCTACAATGAGCAGTTCTTC.

By proportion, this clonotype is medium-sized (0.01 to 0.1%). The CDR3 DNA sequence: TGTGCCAGCAGCTTGGAGAGCGGGGGGGCCGATAGCGAGCAGTACTTC. It is translated as CASSLESGGADSEQYF. The V call is TRBV7-9, the J call TRBJ2-7; TRBD2 matches 10 bases. Looked up from germline, CDR1 is SEHNR and CDR2 is FQNEAQ (reference sequence). This CDR3 is 16 amino acids long. V gave up 3 bases and J gave up 6 bases; unmatched junction bases: 11.

The chain recombines TRBV6-5 with TRBJ1-4; perhaps TRBD1 as D (5 bases). The germline V and J ends were trimmed by 1 base and 8 bases, with 11 bases remaining between them. In germline, CDR1 is MNHEY, CDR2 SVGAGI. CDR3 length equals 14 residues. The CDR3 bases are TGTGCCAGCAGTTACTATCCGGGGCGGGAAAAACTGTTTTTT. Its translation: CASSYYPGREKLFF.

The chain has TRBV11-3 and TRBJ2-3, with TRBD2 identical over 8 bases. Germline V gene sequence: CDR1 SGHNT, CDR2 YENEEA. The CDR3 is made up of 16 amino acids. The J segment lost 3 bases and the V segment lost 5 bases, leaving 10 bases of the junction unmatched. The CDR3 DNA is TGTGCCAGCAGCCTGCGCGCGGGGGGCGGGACAGATACGCAGTATTTT. Translation: CASSLRAGGGTDTQYF.

The V call is TRBV20-1, the J call TRBJ2-7; no clear D. The V gene's germline CDR1 is DFQATT and CDR2 SNEGSKA (reference sequence). CDR3 length equals 13 residues. V was cut by 5 bases and J by 2 bases, with 13 bases left in between. CDR3 coding DNA: TGCAGTGCTTCGGGTCCCCTGGCCTACGAGCAGTACTTC. This codes for CSASGPLAYEQYF.

The rearrangement joins TRBV30 to TRBJ1-4; 8 nucleotides align to TRBD1. Per the germline V gene, CDR1 is GTSNPN and CDR2 is SVGIG (reference sequence). This CDR3 contains 13 residues. V lost 5 bases to trimming and J lost 8 bases; unmatched junction nucleotides: 7. In DNA form, the CDR3 reads TGTGCCTGGGATCCGGGACAGGAGGAAAAACTGTTTTTT. Its protein product is CAWDPGQEEKLFF.

This clonotype counts as medium-sized. The genes are TRBV27 and TRBJ1-1; 7 bases agree with TRBD1. The V and J ends lost 0 bases and 10 bases, in that order; junction bases with no gene match: 17. In germline, CDR1 is MNHEY, CDR2 SMNVEV (reference sequence). The CDR3 runs to 17 residues. In nucleotides, the CDR3 is TGTGCCAGCAGTTTATCGCGGGCCCCGACAGGGAGATACGTAGCTTTCTTT. It specifies CASSLSRAPTGRYVAFF.